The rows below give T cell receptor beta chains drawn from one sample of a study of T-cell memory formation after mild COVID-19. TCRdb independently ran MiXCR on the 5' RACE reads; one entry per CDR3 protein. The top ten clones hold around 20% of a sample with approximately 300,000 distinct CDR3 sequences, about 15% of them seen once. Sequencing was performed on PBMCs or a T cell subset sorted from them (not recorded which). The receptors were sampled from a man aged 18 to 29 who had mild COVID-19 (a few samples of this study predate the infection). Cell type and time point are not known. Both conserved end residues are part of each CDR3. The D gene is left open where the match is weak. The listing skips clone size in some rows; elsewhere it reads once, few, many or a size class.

cdr3_nt: TGCGCCAGCAGCTTTTACCGTGGGGCGCTTCGAAATAGTGAGCTGTTTTTT; cdr3_aa: CASSFYRGALRNSELFF; clone_size: .; d_call: .; j_call: TRBJ2-2; v_call: TRBV5-1
cdr3_nt: TGTGCCAGCAGCGAGGGACAGTTTAGCAATCAGCCCCAGCATTTT; cdr3_aa: CASSEGQFSNQPQHF; clone_size: many; d_call: TRBD1; j_call: TRBJ1-5; v_call: TRBV9
cdr3_nt: TGTGCCAGCAGCTCCGGGACAGAAGAGACCCAGTACTTC; cdr3_aa: CASSSGTEETQYF; clone_size: .; d_call: TRBD1; j_call: TRBJ2-5; v_call: TRBV7-6
cdr3_nt: TGTGCCAGCAGTTACTGGACAGGGGGCTTCTACGAGCAGTACTTC; cdr3_aa: CASSYWTGGFYEQYF; clone_size: .; d_call: TRBD1; j_call: TRBJ2-7; v_call: TRBV6-2/TRBV6-3
cdr3_nt: TGTGCCAGCACGATAGCGGGGGAGAACACCGGGGAGCTGTTTTTT; cdr3_aa: CASTIAGENTGELFF; clone_size: .; d_call: TRBD2; j_call: TRBJ2-2; v_call: TRBV7-3
cdr3_nt: TGCGCCAGCAGCTCAAGACAGGGTTGGGGAGATACGCAGTATTTT; cdr3_aa: CASSSRQGWGDTQYF; clone_size: .; d_call: TRBD1; j_call: TRBJ2-3; v_call: TRBV5-1
cdr3_nt: TGTGCCAGCAGCCGAGAACCCACAGGGGATGGGACGGGCGGCTACACCTTC; cdr3_aa: CASSREPTGDGTGGYTF; clone_size: .; d_call: TRBD1; j_call: TRBJ1-2; v_call: TRBV7-2
cdr3_nt: TGTGCCAGCTCACCACAGGGTTCATTGGGCACTGAAGCTTTCTTT; cdr3_aa: CASSPQGSLGTEAFF; clone_size: .; d_call: .; j_call: TRBJ1-1; v_call: TRBV18
cdr3_nt: TGTGCCAGCAGCTTAGGAGCGGGTCAATCCCGAGAGACCCAGTACTTC; cdr3_aa: CASSLGAGQSRETQYF; clone_size: .; d_call: .; j_call: TRBJ2-5; v_call: TRBV7-8
cdr3_nt: TGTGCCAGCAGTTACTCGTCCGACAATCAGCCCCAGCATTTT; cdr3_aa: CASSYSSDNQPQHF; clone_size: few; d_call: .; j_call: TRBJ1-5; v_call: TRBV6-6
cdr3_nt: TGCAGTGCTATGTGGGACAGGTCGGGCTATGGCTACACCTTC; cdr3_aa: CSAMWDRSGYGYTF; clone_size: few; d_call: TRBD1; j_call: TRBJ1-2; v_call: TRBV20-1
cdr3_nt: TGCGCCAGCAGCCACCCGACACCTGGTGAAGCTTTCTTT; cdr3_aa: CASSHPTPGEAFF; clone_size: .; d_call: .; j_call: TRBJ1-1; v_call: TRBV4-1
cdr3_nt: TGTGCCAGCAGACTCCCGAATAGGGCGAACACCGGGGAGCTGTTTTTT; cdr3_aa: CASRLPNRANTGELFF; clone_size: few; d_call: .; j_call: TRBJ2-2; v_call: TRBV28
cdr3_nt: TGTGCCAGTAGTTACGCAGGAGGCACTGAAGCTTTCTTT; cdr3_aa: CASSYAGGTEAFF; clone_size: many; d_call: .; j_call: TRBJ1-1; v_call: TRBV19
cdr3_nt: TGTGCCAGCAGCTTGGTAGGGACCCCGGGAGAGACCCAGTACTTC; cdr3_aa: CASSLVGTPGETQYF; clone_size: .; d_call: .; j_call: TRBJ2-5; v_call: TRBV5-6
cdr3_nt: TGCGCCAGCAGCTTGGGTGGCGGGGTGATTCCGTACCAAGAGACCCAGTACTTC; cdr3_aa: CASSLGGGVIPYQETQYF; clone_size: .; d_call: .; j_call: TRBJ2-5; v_call: TRBV5-1
cdr3_nt: TGCGCCAGCAGCTTGGAAGTCCGGCAGGGCGCTACTGAAGCTTTCTTT; cdr3_aa: CASSLEVRQGATEAFF; clone_size: few; d_call: .; j_call: TRBJ1-1; v_call: TRBV5-1
cdr3_nt: TGTGCCAGCAGCTTAGAGGACAGGGGCTCGCCTGAAGCTTTCTTT; cdr3_aa: CASSLEDRGSPEAFF; clone_size: few; d_call: TRBD1; j_call: TRBJ1-1; v_call: TRBV7-9
cdr3_nt: TGTGCCAGCAGCTTAGTAACCACAGATACGCAGTATTTT; cdr3_aa: CASSLVTTDTQYF; clone_size: few; d_call: .; j_call: TRBJ2-3; v_call: TRBV7-9
cdr3_nt: TGTGCCAGCAGCCCGGACCCCGTGGAAAATCAGCCCCAGCATTTT; cdr3_aa: CASSPDPVENQPQHF; clone_size: .; d_call: .; j_call: TRBJ1-5; v_call: TRBV6-2/TRBV6-3
cdr3_nt: TGTGCCACCGCGCAATGGAGCGGGGGGGCCACAGATACGCAGTATTTT; cdr3_aa: CATAQWSGGATDTQYF; clone_size: .; d_call: TRBD2; j_call: TRBJ2-3; v_call: TRBV9
cdr3_nt: TGTGCCACCAGTTCACAGGTTACTGATCAGCCCCAGCATTTT; cdr3_aa: CATSSQVTDQPQHF; clone_size: few; d_call: .; j_call: TRBJ1-5; v_call: TRBV24-1
cdr3_nt: TGTGCCACCAGTGACCCAAGACAGGGGAAGACCGGGGAGCTGTTTTTT; cdr3_aa: CATSDPRQGKTGELFF; clone_size: .; d_call: TRBD1; j_call: TRBJ2-2; v_call: TRBV24-1
cdr3_nt: TGCGCCAGCAGCTTGTCCGGGACAGGGCGACTTAATGAAAAACTGTTTTTT; cdr3_aa: CASSLSGTGRLNEKLFF; clone_size: .; d_call: TRBD1; j_call: TRBJ1-4; v_call: TRBV5-1
cdr3_nt: TGTGCCAGCAGCTTAGGAGGGAAGATCTATGGCTACACCTTC; cdr3_aa: CASSLGGKIYGYTF; clone_size: .; d_call: .; j_call: TRBJ1-2; v_call: TRBV7-2
cdr3_nt: TGTGCCAGCAGCTTGAAGGGGGGCGGCTACACCTTC; cdr3_aa: CASSLKGGGYTF; clone_size: .; d_call: .; j_call: TRBJ1-2; v_call: TRBV5-8
cdr3_nt: TGTGCCAGCAGTATCGGACAGGGGAGCAATCAGCCCCAGCATTTT; cdr3_aa: CASSIGQGSNQPQHF; clone_size: many; d_call: TRBD1; j_call: TRBJ1-5; v_call: TRBV6-5
cdr3_nt: TGTGCCAGCAGCTTTTGGGGCACTGGGGCCAACGTCCTGACTTTC; cdr3_aa: CASSFWGTGANVLTF; clone_size: few; d_call: .; j_call: TRBJ2-6; v_call: TRBV7-9
cdr3_nt: TGTGCCAGCAGCTTAAATCACCAAGAGACCCAGTACTTC; cdr3_aa: CASSLNHQETQYF; clone_size: .; d_call: .; j_call: TRBJ2-5; v_call: TRBV11-2
cdr3_nt: TGCAGTGCTAGAGTGCAGCCGGGACAGGGGTCCACTGAAGCTTTCTTT; cdr3_aa: CSARVQPGQGSTEAFF; clone_size: .; d_call: TRBD1; j_call: TRBJ1-1; v_call: TRBV20-1
cdr3_nt: TGTGCCAGCAGCGAAACAGGGGGCGCGGACTATGGCTACACCTTC; cdr3_aa: CASSETGGADYGYTF; clone_size: few; d_call: TRBD1; j_call: TRBJ1-2; v_call: TRBV4-2
cdr3_nt: TGTGCCAGCAGCGTAGGAGCTAGGGGGGCCAAAAACATTCAGTACTTC; cdr3_aa: CASSVGARGAKNIQYF; clone_size: few; d_call: .; j_call: TRBJ2-4; v_call: TRBV9
cdr3_nt: TGCAGTGCAATCTGGGACGGGGGCACGGATACGCAGTATTTT; cdr3_aa: CSAIWDGGTDTQYF; clone_size: few; d_call: .; j_call: TRBJ2-3; v_call: TRBV20-1
cdr3_nt: TGTGCCAGCAGCGTAGCCAGCGGGGGGGCCAATGAGCAGTTCTTC; cdr3_aa: CASSVASGGANEQFF; clone_size: few; d_call: TRBD2; j_call: TRBJ2-1; v_call: TRBV9
cdr3_nt: TGTGCCAGCAGCCTCGGGACCTCAGGGCCCCAGCATTTT; cdr3_aa: CASSLGTSGPQHF; clone_size: .; d_call: .; j_call: TRBJ1-5; v_call: TRBV6-6